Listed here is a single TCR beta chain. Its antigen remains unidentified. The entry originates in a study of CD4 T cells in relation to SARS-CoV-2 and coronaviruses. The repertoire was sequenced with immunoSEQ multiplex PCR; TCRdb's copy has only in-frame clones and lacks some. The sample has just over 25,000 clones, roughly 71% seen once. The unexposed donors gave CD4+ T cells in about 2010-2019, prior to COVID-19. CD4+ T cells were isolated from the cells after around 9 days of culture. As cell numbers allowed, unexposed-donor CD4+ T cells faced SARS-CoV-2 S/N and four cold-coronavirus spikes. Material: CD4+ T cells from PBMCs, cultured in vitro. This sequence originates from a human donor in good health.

The CDR3 sequence is CAWSVPAGPRTEAFF. CDR3 nucleotide sequence: TGTGCCTGGAGTGTACCCGCGGGACCCCGCACTGAAGCTTTCTTT. The rearrangement links TRBV30 to TRBJ1-1, with a weak D call TRBD1 (5 bases). Trimming pared 0 bases from V and 4 bases from J, leaving 15 bases between. CDR3 length equals 15 residues. CDR1 is GTSNPN and CDR2 is SVGIG in the germline V gene (reference sequence).